This TCR beta chain was retrieved from a study of shared clonotypes between healthy human individuals. Study summary: CD4 naive and CD4 memory each took three plates per donor, while CD8 naive took two and CD8 memory one. Overall study findings and caveats: Large sequencing depth failed to make sorted-subset sequencing complete, rarefaction showed. Several donors shared about 5% of their naive CD4 clonotypes.

Method: immunoSEQ multiplex PCR; TCRdb's copy keeps in-frame clones and lacks some. The sample consists of fewer than 3 million clones, about nine tenths of them appearing once. This clone was observed a few times. What it binds is not known. The sequence derives from a man aged 18 to 30 in good health. Some clones in this sample may be carry-over from other donors' samples. The material sequenced was naive CD4+ T cells from PBMCs. Subset specified: CD45RA+ positively selected.

The CDR3, as DNA: TGTGCCAGCAGCCCCCAGGCGGGGACAGGGGGGATTTATGGCTACACCTTC. It encodes CASSPQAGTGGIYGYTF. The V call is TRBV7-9, the J call TRBJ1-2; TRBD1 agrees at 11 bases. CDR3 length: 17 amino acids. V gave up 5 bases and J gave up 5 bases; unmatched junction bases: 13. Germline CDR1 reads SEHNR; CDR2 reads FQNEAQ (reference sequence).